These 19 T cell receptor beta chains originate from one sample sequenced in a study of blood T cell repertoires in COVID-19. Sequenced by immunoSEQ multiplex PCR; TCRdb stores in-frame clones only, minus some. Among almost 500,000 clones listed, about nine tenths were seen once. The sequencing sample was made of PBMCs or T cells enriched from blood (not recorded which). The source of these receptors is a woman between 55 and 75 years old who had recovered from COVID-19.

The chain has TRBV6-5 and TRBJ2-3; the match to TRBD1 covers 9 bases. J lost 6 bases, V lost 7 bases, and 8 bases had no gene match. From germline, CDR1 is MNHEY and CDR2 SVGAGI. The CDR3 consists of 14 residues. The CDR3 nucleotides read TGTGCCAGCAAACGTGGGACAGGGTCGGATACGCAGTATTTT. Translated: CASKRGTGSDTQYF.

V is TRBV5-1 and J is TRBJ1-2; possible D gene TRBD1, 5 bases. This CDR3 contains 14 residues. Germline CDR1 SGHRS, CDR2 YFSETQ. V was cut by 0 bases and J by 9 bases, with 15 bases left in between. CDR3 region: CASSLAEQGVRYTF. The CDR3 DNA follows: TGCGCCAGCAGCTTGGCCGAACAAGGGGTTCGCTACACCTTC. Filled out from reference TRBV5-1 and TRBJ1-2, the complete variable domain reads KAGVTQTPRYLIKTRGQQVTLSCSPISGHRSVSWYQQTPGQGLQFLFEYFSETQRNKGNFPGRFSGRQFSNSRSEMNVSTLELGDSALYLCASSLAEQGVRYTFGSGTRLTVV.

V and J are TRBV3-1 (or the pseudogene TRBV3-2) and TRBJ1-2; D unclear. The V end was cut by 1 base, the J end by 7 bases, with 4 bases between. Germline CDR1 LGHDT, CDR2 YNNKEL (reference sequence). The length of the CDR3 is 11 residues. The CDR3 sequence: CASSQGSGYTF. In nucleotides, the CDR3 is TGTGCCAGCAGCCAAGGTAGTGGCTACACCTTC.

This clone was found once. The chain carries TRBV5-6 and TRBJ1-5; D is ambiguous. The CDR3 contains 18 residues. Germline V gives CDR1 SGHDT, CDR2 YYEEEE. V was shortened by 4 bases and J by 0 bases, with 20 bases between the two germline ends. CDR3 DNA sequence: TGTGCCAGCAGCCTAGACCGTACCCTGGGAGATAGCAATCAGCCCCAGCATTTT. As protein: CASSLDRTLGDSNQPQHF.

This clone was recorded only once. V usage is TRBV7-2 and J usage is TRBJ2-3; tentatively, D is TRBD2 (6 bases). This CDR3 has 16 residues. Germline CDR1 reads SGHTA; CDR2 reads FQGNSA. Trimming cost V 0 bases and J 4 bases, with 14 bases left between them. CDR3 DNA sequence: TGTGCCAGCAGCTTAGCCCGACTAGGCGCCGCAGATACGCAGTATTTT. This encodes CASSLARLGAADTQYF. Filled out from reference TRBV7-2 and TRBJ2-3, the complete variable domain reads GAGVSQSPSNKVTEKGKDVELRCDPISGHTALYWYRQSLGQGLEFLIYFQGNSAPDKSGLPSDRFSAERTGGSVSTLTIQRTQQEDSAVYLCASSLARLGAADTQYFGPGTRLTVL.

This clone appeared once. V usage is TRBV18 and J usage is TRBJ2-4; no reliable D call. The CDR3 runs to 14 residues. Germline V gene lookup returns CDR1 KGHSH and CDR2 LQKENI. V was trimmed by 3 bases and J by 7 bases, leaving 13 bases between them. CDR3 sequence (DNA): TGTGCCAGCTCACCCCCTGAGGCGACGAACATTCAGTACTTC. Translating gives CASSPPEATNIQYF.

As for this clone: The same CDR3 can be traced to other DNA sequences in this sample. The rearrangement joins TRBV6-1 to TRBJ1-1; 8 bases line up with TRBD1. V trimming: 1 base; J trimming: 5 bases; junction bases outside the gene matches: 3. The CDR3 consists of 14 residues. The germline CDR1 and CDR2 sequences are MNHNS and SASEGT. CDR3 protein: CASSEGTGNTEAFF. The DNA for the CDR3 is TGTGCCAGCAGTGAAGGGACAGGGAATACTGAAGCTTTCTTT.

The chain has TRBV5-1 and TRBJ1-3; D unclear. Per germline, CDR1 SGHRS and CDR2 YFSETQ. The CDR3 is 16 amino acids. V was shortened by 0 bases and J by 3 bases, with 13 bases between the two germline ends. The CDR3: CASSLVAAKLGNTIYF. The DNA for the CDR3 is TGCGCCAGCAGCTTGGTAGCAGCCAAACTTGGAAACACCATATATTTT.

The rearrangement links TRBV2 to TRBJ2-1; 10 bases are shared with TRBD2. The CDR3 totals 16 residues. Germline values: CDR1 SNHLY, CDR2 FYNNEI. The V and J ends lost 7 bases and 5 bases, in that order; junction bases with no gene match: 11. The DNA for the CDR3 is TGTGCCAGCACGCCGGCTAGCGGGGGCGCCAACAATGAGCAGTTCTTC. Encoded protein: CASTPASGGANNEQFF.

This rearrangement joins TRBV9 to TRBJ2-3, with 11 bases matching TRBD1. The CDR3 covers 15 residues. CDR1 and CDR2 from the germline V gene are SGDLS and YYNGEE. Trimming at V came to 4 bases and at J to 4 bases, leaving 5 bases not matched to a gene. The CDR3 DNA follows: TGTGCCAGCAGCCCCCGGACAGGGGGCGCAGATACGCAGTATTTT. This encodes CASSPRTGGADTQYF.

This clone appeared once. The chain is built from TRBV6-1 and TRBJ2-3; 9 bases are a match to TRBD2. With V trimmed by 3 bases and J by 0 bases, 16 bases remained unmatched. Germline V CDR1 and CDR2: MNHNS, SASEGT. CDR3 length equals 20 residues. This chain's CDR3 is CASSDPAGNSGGYSTDTQYF. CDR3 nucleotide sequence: TGTGCCAGCAGTGACCCCGCGGGTAATAGCGGGGGCTATAGCACAGATACGCAGTATTTT.

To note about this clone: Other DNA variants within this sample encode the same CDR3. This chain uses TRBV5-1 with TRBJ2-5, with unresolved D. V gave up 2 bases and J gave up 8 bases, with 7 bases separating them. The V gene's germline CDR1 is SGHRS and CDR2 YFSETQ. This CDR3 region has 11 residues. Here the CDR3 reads CASSFGETQYF. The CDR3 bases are TGCGCCAGCAGCTTCGGTGAAACCCAGTACTTC.

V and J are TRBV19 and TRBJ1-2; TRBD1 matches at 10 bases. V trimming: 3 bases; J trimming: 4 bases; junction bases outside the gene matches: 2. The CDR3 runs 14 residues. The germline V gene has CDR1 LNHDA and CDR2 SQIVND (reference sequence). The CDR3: CASSMDRGAYGYTF. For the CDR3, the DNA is TGTGCCAGTAGTATGGACAGGGGGGCCTATGGCTACACCTTC.

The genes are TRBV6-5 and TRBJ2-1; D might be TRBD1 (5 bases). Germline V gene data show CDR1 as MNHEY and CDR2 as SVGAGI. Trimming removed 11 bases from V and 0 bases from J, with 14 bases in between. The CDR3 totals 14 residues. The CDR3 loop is CARKGNLSYNEQFF. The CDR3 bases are TGTGCCCGCAAGGGGAACCTCTCCTACAATGAGCAGTTCTTC.

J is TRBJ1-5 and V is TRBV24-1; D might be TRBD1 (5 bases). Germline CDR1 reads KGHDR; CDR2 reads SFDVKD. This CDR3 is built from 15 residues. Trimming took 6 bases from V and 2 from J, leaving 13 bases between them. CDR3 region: CATSRGGGGNQPQHF. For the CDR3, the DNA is TGTGCCACCAGTCGGGGAGGAGGGGGCAATCAGCCCCAGCATTTT.

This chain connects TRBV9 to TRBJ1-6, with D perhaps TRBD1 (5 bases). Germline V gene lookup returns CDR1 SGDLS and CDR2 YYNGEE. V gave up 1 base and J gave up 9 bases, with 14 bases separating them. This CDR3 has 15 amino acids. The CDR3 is CASSVTQGMGSPLHF. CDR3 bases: TGTGCCAGCAGCGTAACCCAGGGAATGGGTTCACCCCTCCACTTT.

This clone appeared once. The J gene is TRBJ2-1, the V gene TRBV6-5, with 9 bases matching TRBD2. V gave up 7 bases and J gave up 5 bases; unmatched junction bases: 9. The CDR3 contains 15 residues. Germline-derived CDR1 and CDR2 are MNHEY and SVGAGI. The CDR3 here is CASIPLAGVNNEQFF. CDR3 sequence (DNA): TGTGCCAGCATCCCACTAGCGGGTGTAAACAATGAGCAGTTCTTC.

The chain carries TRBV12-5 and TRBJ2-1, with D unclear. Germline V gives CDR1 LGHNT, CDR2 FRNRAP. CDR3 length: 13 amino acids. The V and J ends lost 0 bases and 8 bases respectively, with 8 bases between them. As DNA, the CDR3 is TGTGCTAGTGGTTTGGTACTGAGCGATGAGCAGTTCTTC. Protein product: CASGLVLSDEQFF.

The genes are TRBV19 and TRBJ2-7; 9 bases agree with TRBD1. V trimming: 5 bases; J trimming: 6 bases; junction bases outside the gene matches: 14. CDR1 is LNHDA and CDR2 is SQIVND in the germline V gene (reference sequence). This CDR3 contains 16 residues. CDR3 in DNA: TGTGCCAGTAGTGCACCACCCGGGACAGGGTTGGTCGAGCAGTACGTC. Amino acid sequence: CASSAPPGTGLVEQYV.